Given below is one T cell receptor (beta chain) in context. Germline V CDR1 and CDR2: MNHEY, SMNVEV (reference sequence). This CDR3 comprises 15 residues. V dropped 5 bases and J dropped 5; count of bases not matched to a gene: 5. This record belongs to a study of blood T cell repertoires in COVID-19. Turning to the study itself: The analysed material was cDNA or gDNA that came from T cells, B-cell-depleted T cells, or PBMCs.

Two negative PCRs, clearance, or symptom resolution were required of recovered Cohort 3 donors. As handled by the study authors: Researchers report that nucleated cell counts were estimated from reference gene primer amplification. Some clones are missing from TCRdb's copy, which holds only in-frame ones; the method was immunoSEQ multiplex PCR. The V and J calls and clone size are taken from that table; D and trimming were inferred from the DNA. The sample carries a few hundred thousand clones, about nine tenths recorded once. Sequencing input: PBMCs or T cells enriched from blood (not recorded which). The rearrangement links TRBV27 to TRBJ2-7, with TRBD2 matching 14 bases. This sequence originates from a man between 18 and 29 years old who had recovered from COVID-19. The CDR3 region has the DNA TGTGCCAGCAGTAAGACTAGCGGGAGGGCCGACGAGCAGTACTTC. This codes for CASSKTSGRADEQYF.